Listed below are T cell receptor beta chains from one sample, sequenced in a study of T cell responses to AZD1222 COVID-19 vaccine. Assay: immunoSEQ multiplex PCR; the TCRdb copy retains only in-frame clones and omits some. The sample shows roughly 100,000 clones, roughly nine tenths of them seen only once. The specimen comprised peripheral blood, sampled 28 days after the second AZD1222 dose. The receptor set was obtained from an adult who received the AZD1222 COVID-19 vaccine. The CDR3 runs from the conserved cysteine through the conserved F or W. D genes are given only for firm matches. Expanded clones get a size class; other rows say once, few or many, or leave the size out.

j_call clone_size v_call d_call cdr3_nt cdr3_aa
TRBJ2-5 . TRBV7-2 TRBD2 TGTGCCAGCAGCTTAGCGGCGGGAGGCCCTGGACAAGAGACCCAGTACTTC CASSLAAGGPGQETQYF
TRBJ2-7 . TRBV19 TRBD2 TGTGCCAGTAGTGCCGGGACTATCGACTACGAGCAGTACTTC CASSAGTIDYEQYF
TRBJ1-5 . TRBV2 . TGTGCCAGCAGTGAAAACAGTGCCAGCAATCAGCCCCAGCATTTT CASSENSASNQPQHF
TRBJ1-4 . TRBV7-9 TRBD1 TGTGCCAGCACGAGGACAGGGGTTAATGAAAAACTGTTTTTT CASTRTGVNEKLFF
TRBJ1-1 . TRBV29-1 . TGCAGCGTTGGGGAGGGACAAAGGCGGGGGAACACTGAAGCTTTCTTT CSVGEGQRRGNTEAFF
TRBJ1-3 . TRBV13 TRBD1 TGTGCCAGCAGCTTCTCTGACAGGGTTCATTTT CASSFSDRVHF
TRBJ2-1 . TRBV7-9 . TGTGCCAGCAGCAACTCGGGGTCGTGGAATGAGCAGTTCTTC CASSNSGSWNEQFF
TRBJ1-2 . TRBV18 . TGTGCCAGCTCTTCGACAGGTACGCAACACTATGGCTACACCTTC CASSSTGTQHYGYTF
TRBJ1-4 . TRBV19 . TGTGCCAGTAGTATGACCGGGCGGGAAGAAAAACTGTTTTTT CASSMTGREEKLFF
TRBJ2-5 . TRBV30 . TGTGCCTGGGCCCTGGACAGTTTCGACGAGACCCAGTACTTC CAWALDSFDETQYF
TRBJ2-1 . TRBV30 TRBD2 TGTGCCTGGAGTCCAATGTGGTGGGCTAGCGGCCACCGCGGGAGGCAGTTCTTC CAWSPMWWASGHRGRQFF
TRBJ2-2 . TRBV11-2 . TGTGCCAGCAGCTTAGACAGGACTACCACCGGGGAGCTGTTTTTT CASSLDRTTTGELFF
TRBJ1-5 . TRBV5-4 . TGTGCCAGCAGCTTGGGGCAGACTACTAGCAATCAGCCCCAGCATTTT CASSLGQTTSNQPQHF
TRBJ2-1 . TRBV27 TRBD1 TGTGCCAGCAGAAGACAGGGGGGGCAGTTCTTC CASRRQGGQFF
TRBJ1-1 . TRBV19 . TGTGCCAGTAGTATCGACCGGTTGGGGGCTGAAGCTTTCTTT CASSIDRLGAEAFF
TRBJ1-2 . TRBV18 TRBD1 TGTGCCAGCTCACCTACGACAGGGAGGGCGGGTGGCTACACCTTC CASSPTTGRAGGYTF
TRBJ2-1 . TRBV28 TRBD2 TGTGCCAGCAGTTCACCACGGACTAGTTTGGCCGATGAGCAGTTCTTC CASSSPRTSLADEQFF
TRBJ2-5 . TRBV2 . TGTGCCAGCAGCAAGGGCCCGGGGGCGGAGACCCAGTACTTC CASSKGPGAETQYF
TRBJ2-2 once TRBV9 TRBD2 TGTGCCAGCAGCAACTTGCGGGAGGAAATCACCGGGGAGCTGTTTTTT CASSNLREEITGELFF
TRBJ2-7 . TRBV23-1 TRBD2 TGCGCCAGGCGGAAGCGGGAAGTCTCCTACGAGCAGTACTTC CARRKREVSYEQYF
TRBJ2-7 . TRBV12-3/TRBV12-4 TRBD2 TGTGCCAGCGGAAGGAGCGGGACCTACGAGCAGTACTTC CASGRSGTYEQYF
TRBJ2-3 once TRBV7-8 . TGTGCCAGCAGCTTGTTCGGCACAAGCACAGATACGCAGTATTTT CASSLFGTSTDTQYF
TRBJ2-3 . TRBV29-1 TRBD1 TGCAGCGTTGATGACAGGGGGCTCACAGATACGCAGTATTTT CSVDDRGLTDTQYF
TRBJ1-2 . TRBV2 . TGTGCCAGCAGTGAAAGGGGGGCGAGCTATGGCTACACCTTC CASSERGASYGYTF
TRBJ2-2 . TRBV28 . TGTGCCAGCAGTCCCCCCTCGCGGCCCGGGGAGCTGTTTTTT CASSPPSRPGELFF
TRBJ1-5 . TRBV5-1 . TGCGCCAGCAGCTATCTTCCGGGGAGCAATCAGCCCCAGCATTTT CASSYLPGSNQPQHF
TRBJ2-7 . TRBV7-9 TRBD2 TGTGCCAGCAGCTTAATGCGCGGGGGGACCTACGAGCAGTACTTC CASSLMRGGTYEQYF
TRBJ2-1 . TRBV7-3 TRBD2 TGTGCCAGCAGCTTAATAGCGGGTGAGCAGTTCTTC CASSLIAGEQFF
TRBJ2-7 . TRBV7-9 . TGTGCCAGCAGCTTAATCTCGTGGGCTCCCTACGAGCAGTACTTC CASSLISWAPYEQYF
TRBJ2-7 . TRBV12-3/TRBV12-4 . TGTGCCAGCAGTCCTAGGGTCTACGAGCAGTACTTC CASSPRVYEQYF
TRBJ2-7 . TRBV5-1 TRBD2 TGCGCCAGCAGCTTGGCCTCTCTAGCGGGAGTCGAGCAGTACTTC CASSLASLAGVEQYF
TRBJ1-2 . TRBV6-5 . TGTGCCAGCCAAACACTCGTCTATGGCTACACCTTC CASQTLVYGYTF